A single sample gave rise to the 10 T cell receptor beta chains below, sequenced in a study of blood T cell repertoires in COVID-19. Sequencing used immunoSEQ multiplex PCR; TCRdb keeps in-frame clones, though not all of them. The data show about 220,000 clones, roughly 85% seen once. The sequencing input was peripheral blood. The receptors come from a woman in her 70s with COVID-19, enrolled during active disease.

The J gene is TRBJ1-4, the V gene TRBV19, with 7 bases matching TRBD1. The V and J ends lost 4 bases and 7 bases, in that order; junction bases with no gene match: 9. The germline CDR1 and CDR2 sequences are LNHDA and SQIVND (reference sequence). The CDR3 covers 15 residues. CDR3 in amino acids: CASSTSTGLREKLFF. CDR3 sequence (DNA): TGTGCCAGTAGTACATCGACAGGGCTGCGTGAAAAACTGTTTTTT.

The chain couples TRBV7-9 to TRBJ2-1; no clear D. Germline V CDR1 and CDR2: SEHNR, FQNEAQ (reference sequence). The CDR3 loop spans 15 amino acids. With 7 bases removed from V and 2 bases from J, the gap between germline ends came to 15 bases. CDR3 sequence reads: CASIRGAAPYNEQFF. The CDR3 coding sequence is TGTGCCAGCATCAGAGGCGCGGCCCCCTACAATGAGCAGTTCTTC.

The genes are TRBV5-6 and TRBJ1-2; D not resolved. This CDR3 has 16 amino acids. The germline V gene has CDR1 SGHDT and CDR2 YYEEEE. Trimming took 3 bases from V and 2 from J, leaving 17 bases between them. The CDR3 nucleotides are TGTGCCAGCAGCTCGATTACAGACGAGCTGAACTATGGCTACACCTTC. Its translation is CASSSITDELNYGYTF.

This chain links TRBV4-3 with TRBJ2-2, with 9 bases that match TRBD1. The CDR3 contains 18 residues. The germline V gene has CDR1 LGHNA and CDR2 YSLEER. V gave up 3 bases and J gave up 4 bases; unmatched junction bases: 12. The CDR3 loop reads CASSHKNPGQGPTGELFF. CDR3 bases: TGCGCCAGCAGCCACAAAAACCCGGGACAGGGACCCACCGGGGAGCTGTTTTTT.

V usage is TRBV18 and J usage is TRBJ2-7, with 9 bases fitting TRBD2. The CDR3 spans 16 residues. V shed 1 base and J 3 bases; nucleotides not matched to a gene: 7. Germline V gene data show CDR1 as KGHSH and CDR2 as LQKENI. CDR3 protein: CASSPRGSGRHYEQYF. CDR3 bases: TGTGCCAGCTCACCACGGGGGAGCGGGAGGCACTACGAGCAGTACTTC.

The rearrangement uses TRBV18 and TRBJ1-1; D is possibly TRBD1 (5 bases). V was cut by 2 bases and J by 4 bases, with 11 bases left in between. This CDR3 is built from 14 residues. Germline V gene data show CDR1 as KGHSH and CDR2 as LQKENI. This chain's CDR3 is CASSPDRRGTEAFF. CDR3 in DNA: TGTGCCAGCTCACCAGACAGAAGGGGCACTGAAGCTTTCTTT. Filled out from reference TRBV18 and TRBJ1-1, the complete variable domain reads NAGVMQNPRHLVRRRGQEARLRCSPMKGHSHVYWYRQLPEEGLKFMVYLQKENIIDESGMPKERFSAEFPKEGPSILRIQQVVRGDSAAYFCASSPDRRGTEAFFGQGTRLTVV.

This clone was seen more than once but under ten times. This sequence joins TRBV7-9 and TRBJ1-3; 9 nucleotides line up with TRBD1. The CDR3 is made up of 14 amino acids. CDR1 is SEHNR and CDR2 is FQNEAQ in the germline V gene (reference sequence). V trimming: 7 bases; J trimming: 2 bases; junction bases outside the gene matches: 3. The CDR3 nucleotides are TGTGCCAGCACCGGACAGGGGACTGGAAACACCATATATTTT. The encoded protein is CASTGQGTGNTIYF. Full variable domain (outside the CDR3, taken from reference TRBV7-9 and TRBJ1-3): DTGVSQNPRHKITKRGQNVTFRCDPISEHNRLYWYRQTLGQGPEFLTYFQNEAQLEKSRLLSDRFSAERPKGSFSTLEIQRTEQGDSAMYLCASTGQGTGNTIYFGEGSWLTVV.

The rearrangement joins TRBV5-1 to TRBJ1-1, with 8 bases lining up with TRBD1. Germline V CDR1 and CDR2: SGHRS, YFSETQ. V was clipped by 2 bases and J by 0 bases; unmatched bases: 6. The CDR3 extends over 16 amino acids. CDR3 amino acids: CASSLGTGGVNTEAFF. CDR3 in DNA: TGCGCCAGCAGCTTAGGGACAGGTGGAGTGAACACTGAAGCTTTCTTT.

This clone has a single count. V and J are TRBV3-1 (or the pseudogene TRBV3-2) and TRBJ1-2; 8 bases are shared with TRBD1. V lost 4 bases to trimming and J lost 4 bases; unmatched junction nucleotides: 8. CDR1 is LGHDT and CDR2 is YNNKEL in the germline V gene (reference sequence). The CDR3 totals 15 residues. CDR3 sequence (DNA): TGTGCCAGCAGCCCAGCCAGGGGGCTCGGCTATGGCTACACCTTC. Protein: CASSPARGLGYGYTF.

In this sample, this clone turned up once. The V and J genes are TRBV2 and TRBJ1-1; weak D call: TRBD1 (6 bases). V was cut by 2 bases and J by 1 base, with 17 bases left in between. The CDR3 covers 17 residues. The germline V gene encodes CDR1 SNHLY and CDR2 FYNNEI. Written as DNA, the CDR3 is TGTGCCAGCAGTGAAAAGCGGGGGCCCACCGGGAACACTGAAGCTTTCTTT. Residues: CASSEKRGPTGNTEAFF.